This TCR beta chain was recovered during a study of CDR3 diversity in severe acne. TCRdb ran MiXCR on the PCR reads and lists one entry per CDR3 protein. The top ten hold over 9% of the sample, which has about 85,000 distinct CDR3 sequences, around half seen once. The CDR3 covers 18 residues. Germline CDR1 is SNHLY and CDR2 is FYNNEI. A note on this clonotype: A much larger clone is a single base away; this may be a read error.

Source material: blood. The receptor was isolated from a male donor in good health, serving as a control. The gene calls are TRBV2 and TRBJ1-2; possible D gene TRBD1, 5 bases. DNA for the CDR3: TGTGCCAGCAGAGAAGATGTCTTTTCCTCCAGGGCTAACTATGGCTACACCTTC. Its translation is CASREDVFSSRANYGYTF.